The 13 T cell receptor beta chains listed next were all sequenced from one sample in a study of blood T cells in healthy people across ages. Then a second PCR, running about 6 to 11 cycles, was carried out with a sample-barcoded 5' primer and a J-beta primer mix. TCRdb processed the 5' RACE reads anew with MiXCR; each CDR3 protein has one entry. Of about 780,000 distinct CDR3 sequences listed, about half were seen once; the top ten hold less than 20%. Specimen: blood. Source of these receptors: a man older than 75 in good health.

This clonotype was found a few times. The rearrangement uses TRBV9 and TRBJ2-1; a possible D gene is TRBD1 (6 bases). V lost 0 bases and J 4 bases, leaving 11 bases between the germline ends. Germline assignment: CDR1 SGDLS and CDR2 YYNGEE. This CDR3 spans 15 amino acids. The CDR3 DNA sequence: TGTGCCAGCAGCGTAGAAGGGACACCTTACAATGAGCAGTTCTTC. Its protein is CASSVEGTPYNEQFF.

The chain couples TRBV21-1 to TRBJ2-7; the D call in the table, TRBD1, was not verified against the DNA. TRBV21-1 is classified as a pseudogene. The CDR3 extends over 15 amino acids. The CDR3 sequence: CASSSPGQGDHEQYF. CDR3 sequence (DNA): TGTGCCAGCAGCTCGCCGGGACAGGGGGATCACGAGCAGTACTTC.

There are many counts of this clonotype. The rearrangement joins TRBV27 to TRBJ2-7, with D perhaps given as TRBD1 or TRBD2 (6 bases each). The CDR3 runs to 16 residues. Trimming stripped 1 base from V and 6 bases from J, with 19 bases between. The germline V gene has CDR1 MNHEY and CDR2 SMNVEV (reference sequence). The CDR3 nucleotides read TGTGCCAGCAGTTTATGGGTCGGGGGCGGAGGAAGCGAGCAGTACTTC. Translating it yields CASSLWVGGGGSEQYF.

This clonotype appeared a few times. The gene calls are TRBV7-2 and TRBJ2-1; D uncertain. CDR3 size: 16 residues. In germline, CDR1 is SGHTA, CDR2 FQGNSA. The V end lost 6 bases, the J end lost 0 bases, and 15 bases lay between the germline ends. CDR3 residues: CASRAFPSSSYNEQFF. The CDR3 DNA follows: TGTGCCAGCAGAGCGTTCCCTTCTAGCTCCTACAATGAGCAGTTCTTC.

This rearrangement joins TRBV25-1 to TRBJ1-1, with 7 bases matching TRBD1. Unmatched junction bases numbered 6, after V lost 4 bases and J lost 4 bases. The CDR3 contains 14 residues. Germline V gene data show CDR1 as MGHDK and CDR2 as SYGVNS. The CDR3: CASSGQGGRTEAFF. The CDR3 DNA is TGTGCCAGCAGTGGACAGGGAGGTCGCACTGAAGCTTTCTTT.

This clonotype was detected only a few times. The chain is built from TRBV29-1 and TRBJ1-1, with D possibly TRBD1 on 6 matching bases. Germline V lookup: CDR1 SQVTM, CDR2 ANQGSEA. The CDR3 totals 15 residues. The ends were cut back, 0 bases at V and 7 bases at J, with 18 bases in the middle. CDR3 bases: TGCAGCGTTGAAGATTTTGGACAGTGGGCCTTTGAAGCTTTCTTT. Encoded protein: CSVEDFGQWAFEAFF.

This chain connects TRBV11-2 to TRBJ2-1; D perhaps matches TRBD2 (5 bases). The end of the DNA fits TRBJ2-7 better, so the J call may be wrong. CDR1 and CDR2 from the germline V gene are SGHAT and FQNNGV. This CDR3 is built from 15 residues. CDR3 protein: CASSLLATSYNEQYF. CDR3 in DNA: TGTGCCAGCAGCTTATTAGCGACGTCCTACAATGAGCAGTACTTC.

CDR3 DNA: TGTGCCAGCAGTGAATCAGGGTCGGTAGATACGCAGTATTTT. Residues: CASSESGSVDTQYF. This chain joins TRBV2 and TRBJ2-3, with D possibly being TRBD1 (5 bases). Between the trimmed V and J ends, which lost 2 bases and 5 bases, there was a span of 11 bases. CDR1 and CDR2 from the germline V gene are SNHLY and FYNNEI. CDR3 length: 14 residues.

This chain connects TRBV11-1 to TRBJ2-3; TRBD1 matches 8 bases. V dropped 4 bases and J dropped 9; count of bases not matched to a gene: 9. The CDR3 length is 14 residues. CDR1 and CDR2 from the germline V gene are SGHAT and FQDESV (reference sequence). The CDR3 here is CASSSIAGTGTQYF. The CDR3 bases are TGTGCCAGCAGCTCTATTGCCGGGACAGGAACGCAGTATTTT.

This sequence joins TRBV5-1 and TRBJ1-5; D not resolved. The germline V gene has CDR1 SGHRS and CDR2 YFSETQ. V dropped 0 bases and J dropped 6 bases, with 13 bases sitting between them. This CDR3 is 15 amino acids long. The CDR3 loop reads CASSLGGAFGQPQHF. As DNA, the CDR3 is TGCGCCAGCAGCTTGGGGGGAGCGTTTGGTCAGCCCCAGCATTTT.

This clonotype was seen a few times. The CDR3 loop is CSARDGGEGNYGYTF. DNA of the CDR3: TGCAGTGCTAGAGATGGGGGGGAGGGCAACTATGGCTACACCTTC. The chain employs TRBV20-1 and TRBJ1-2; D is perhaps TRBD1 (5 bases). Trimming shortened V by 0 bases and J by 2 bases, and 13 bases separated the two germline ends. The V gene's germline CDR1 is DFQATT and CDR2 SNEGSKA (reference sequence). This CDR3 is 15 amino acids long.

CDR3 nucleotide sequence: TGTGCCAGCAGCCAAGTGGGACTGCCACAAGAGACCCAGTACTTC. It yields the protein CASSQVGLPQETQYF. This rearrangement joins TRBV3-1 to TRBJ2-5, with D possibly being TRBD2 (6 bases). Germline lookup yields CDR1 LGHDT and CDR2 YNNKEL (reference sequence). V lost 1 base and J 2 bases, leaving 11 bases between the germline ends. This CDR3 region has 15 residues.

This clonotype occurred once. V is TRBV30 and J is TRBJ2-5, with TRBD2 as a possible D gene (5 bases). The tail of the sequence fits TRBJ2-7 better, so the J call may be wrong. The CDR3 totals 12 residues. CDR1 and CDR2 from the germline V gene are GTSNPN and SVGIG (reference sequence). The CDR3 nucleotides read TGTGCCGGAAGTAGGTCGGGGTCCGAGCAGTACTTC. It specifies CAGSRSGSEQYF.